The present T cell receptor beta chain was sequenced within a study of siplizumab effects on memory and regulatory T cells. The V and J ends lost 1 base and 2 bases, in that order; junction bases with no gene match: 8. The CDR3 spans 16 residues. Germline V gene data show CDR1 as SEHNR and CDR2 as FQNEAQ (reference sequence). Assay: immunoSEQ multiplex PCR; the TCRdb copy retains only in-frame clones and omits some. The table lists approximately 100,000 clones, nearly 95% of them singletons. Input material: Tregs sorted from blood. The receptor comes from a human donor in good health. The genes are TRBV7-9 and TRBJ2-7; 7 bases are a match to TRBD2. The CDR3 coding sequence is TGTGCCAGCAGCTTAGGTCCGGGACTATTGGCCTACGAGCAGTACTTC. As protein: CASSLGPGLLAYEQYF.